This T cell receptor beta chain comes out of a study of T cell changes during pregnancy in multiple sclerosis. Sequencing used immunoSEQ multiplex PCR; TCRdb keeps in-frame clones, though not all of them. The sample has about 50,000 clones; roughly nine tenths are singletons. Germline CDR1 and CDR2: MNHEY and SMNVEV (reference sequence). Trimming stripped 5 bases from V and 9 bases from J, with 12 bases between. CDR3 length: 12 residues. Sequences were derived from CD4+ T cells from peripheral blood mononuclear cells, sampled before pregnancy. This sequence originates from a female donor with multiple sclerosis, enrolled in a pregnancy study. The chain employs TRBV27 and TRBJ2-3, with D possibly TRBD1 on 5 matching bases. CDR3 coding DNA: TGTGCCAGCAGTGTCTGGGGCCAGACGCAGTATTTT. This codes for CASSVWGQTQYF.